This entry features one T cell receptor (beta chain) sequence. These data belong to a study of blood T cell repertoires in COVID-19. Authors' data handling: Reference gene primer amplification in the assay estimated nucleated cell counts. This table comes from immunoSEQ multiplex PCR, and its TCRdb copy is limited to in-frame clones, with some not included. That table supplies the V and J calls and clone size; D and trimming were determined from the DNA. The profile covers about 210,000 clones, with just over 90% appearing a single time and roughly 1.2% taken by the ten largest. V was trimmed by 5 bases and J by 2 bases, leaving 15 bases between them. Germline V lookup: CDR1 SGHTA, CDR2 FQGTGA. This CDR3 region has 15 residues.

This rearrangement joins TRBV7-3 to TRBJ1-2, with D possibly matching TRBD1 (6 bases). The source material was peripheral blood. The TCR was taken from a man aged 25-40 years with acute or convalescent COVID-19. CDR3 DNA: TGTGCCAGCAGCGGTCAGGACCAGGGGAACTATGGCTACACCTTC. This encodes CASSGQDQGNYGYTF.